The 9 T cell receptor beta chains reported below all come from one sample, sequenced in a study of blood T cell repertoires in COVID-19 (dated by TCRdb to 2018 to 2020). Libraries came from the immunoSEQ multiplex PCR assay. TCRdb took over this immuneACCESS table, retaining in-frame rearrangements with V and J assigned. Such tables are incomplete; in checked studies, under half of the missing clones stem from an unresolved V gene, and the remainder is unexplained. Here the sample has under 250,000 clones; 84% occur a single time. Clones ranked in the top ten supply about 1.6% of the sample. Sequencing input: peripheral blood. The receptors shown here come from a woman between 40 and 55 years old who had recovered from COVID-19.

This clone has a single count. The genes are TRBV13 and TRBJ2-2; 9 bases agree with TRBD1. Germline-derived CDR1 and CDR2 are PRHDT and FYEKMQ (reference sequence). There are 18 residues in the CDR3. With 3 bases clipped from V and 4 bases from J, the junction kept 12 bases outside the gene matches. The CDR3 region has the DNA TGTGCCAGCAGCTTCCGGGACAGGGTCCTCTTTGGCACCGGGGAGCTGTTTTTT. Residues: CASSFRDRVLFGTGELFF. Using reference TRBV13 and TRBJ2-2 for the parts outside the CDR3, the full variable domain is AAGVIQSPRHLIKEKRETATLKCYPIPRHDTVYWYQQGPGQDPQFLISFYEKMQSDKGSIPDRFSAQQFSDYHSELNMSSLELGDSALYFCASSFRDRVLFGTGELFFGEGSRLTVL.

This chain connects TRBV9 to TRBJ1-1, with D unclear. Germline loops: CDR1 SGDLS, CDR2 YYNGEE. V gave up 0 bases and J gave up 10 bases, with 13 bases separating them. The CDR3 is 13 residues long. The DNA of the CDR3 is TGTGCCAGCAGCGTAGAGTCCGGGTTGGGAGCTTTCTTT. Encoded protein: CASSVESGLGAFF.

This sequence joins TRBV19 and TRBJ2-3, with D possibly TRBD1 on 6 matching bases. The CDR3 runs 14 residues. The germline V gene encodes CDR1 LNHDA and CDR2 SQIVND (reference sequence). The V end was cut by 2 bases, the J end by 1 base, with 7 bases between. The CDR3 nucleotides are TGTGCCAGTAGTATAAACAGGGGCACAGATACGCAGTATTTT. Protein product: CASSINRGTDTQYF.

The chain has TRBV24-1 and TRBJ1-5; D possibly corresponds to TRBD1 (6 bases). This CDR3 is 15 amino acids long. The V gene lost 3 bases and the J gene lost 3 bases, with 11 bases spanning the gap. Germline CDR1 and CDR2: KGHDR and SFDVKD. The CDR3 is CATSDPGTPNQPQHF. CDR3 DNA sequence: TGTGCCACCAGTGATCCCGGGACACCCAATCAGCCCCAGCATTTT.

This clone was seen a single time. The chain uses TRBV19 and TRBJ2-7; TRBD2 matches 8 bases. V was clipped by 3 bases and J by 0 bases; unmatched bases: 7. This CDR3 contains 16 residues. CDR1 and CDR2 from the germline V gene are LNHDA and SQIVND (reference sequence). The CDR3 protein is CASSIGGGPLSYEQYF. The CDR3 nucleotides are TGTGCCAGTAGTATCGGCGGGGGGCCCCTCTCCTACGAGCAGTACTTC.

The table lists this clone with a count of one. The V call is TRBV2, the J call TRBJ2-5; 7 bases map to TRBD2. CDR3 length: 14 amino acids. The germline gives CDR1 SNHLY, CDR2 FYNNEI. The V segment lost 7 bases and the J segment 5 bases; nucleotides outside the gene matches: 10. This chain's CDR3 is CASIEAGLEETQYF. The CDR3 coding sequence is TGTGCCAGCATAGAAGCGGGACTCGAGGAGACCCAGTACTTC.

The J gene is TRBJ2-2, the V gene TRBV6-6; TRBD1 agrees at 7 bases. Germline V lookup: CDR1 MNHNY, CDR2 SVGAGI (reference sequence). After removal of 5 bases from V and 6 bases from J, the junction contained 33 bases not matched to a gene. The CDR3 has 23 residues. The CDR3 nucleotides are TGTGCCAGCAGTCCCCGCCTTACTGGTACAGGGGTAAGAGCCAGTACAAAGGCCGGGGAGCTGTTTTTT. Protein: CASSPRLTGTGVRASTKAGELFF.

This clone was counted only a few times. This chain joins TRBV18 and TRBJ1-2; D not certain. Germline values: CDR1 KGHSH, CDR2 LQKENI. V was clipped by 6 bases and J by 0 bases, with 17 bases between them. CDR3 length equals 16 residues. The CDR3 loop reads CASSPAAGRSNYGYTF. The CDR3 nucleotides are TGTGCCAGCTCCCCGGCAGCAGGTCGCTCTAACTATGGCTACACCTTC.

The chain uses TRBV2 and TRBJ1-6, with D possibly matching TRBD1 (5 bases). Trimming removed 6 bases at V and 5 bases at J, with 11 bases between. Germline CDR1 is SNHLY and CDR2 is FYNNEI. The length of the CDR3 is 14 residues. The CDR3 DNA sequence: TGTGCCAGCAGGGGGCGGAGGGATAATTCACCCCTCCACTTT. Translated: CASRGRRDNSPLHF.